This T cell receptor beta chain was found in a study of CD8+CD57+ T cells in acquired aplastic anemia. Study background: Quantities of DNA derived from sorted CD4+ and CD8+ cells averaged roughly 3 ug.

Germline CDR1 and CDR2: DFQATT and SNEGSKA (reference sequence). This CDR3 comprises 12 residues. Trimming shortened V by 5 bases and J by 5 bases, and 13 bases separated the two germline ends. Profiling that covered TCR beta VDJ and CDR3 relied on genomic DNA as its template. Via MiXCR, TCRdb re-called the reads, giving one row per CDR3 protein. Here the sample spans 250,000 to 350,000 distinct CDR3 sequences, approximately 60% being singletons. CD8+CD57+ cell expansion, shown by flow cytometry, had occurred in the patients selected for sequencing. Severe acquired aplastic anemia was present in every patient. Prior therapy had not been administered to any patient at the time of blood sampling.

The rearrangement joins TRBV20-1 to TRBJ2-7; D gene ambiguous. The source is a human donor with aplastic anemia. The sample taken for sequencing was sorted CD4+, CD8+, or CD8+CD57+ T cells (not recorded which) from PBMCs. The CDR3 loop reads CSASLPGHEQYF. In DNA form, the CDR3 reads TGCAGTGCTTCGCTGCCGGGCCACGAGCAGTACTTC.